One sample yielded the 5 T cell receptor beta chains listed below, sequenced in a study of human T cells and chemical hapten exposure (dated by TCRdb to the early 2020s). During library preparation, unique molecular identifiers were attached to individual cDNA molecules so that TCRs could be counted quantitatively and reproducibly. In TCRdb, the public reads were trimmed at Q25 with fastp and aligned with MiXCR, with productive beta chains retained. Every entry covers one CDR3 protein and lists the most common genes and DNA from its rows. Present in this sample are about 2,500 distinct CDR3 sequences, roughly 40% of which were seen just once. The top ten constitute around 9.9% of the sample. Sample treatment or condition, as interpreted from the label and publication: therapeutic diphenylcyclopropenone sensitization with weekly scalp DPC. This material consisted of whole blood, taken before DPC sensitization or 2, 6, or about 24 weeks after (not recorded which). These receptors originate from an adult with alopecia areata. Some clones in this sample may be carry-over from other donors' samples. This table probably holds off-target reads from a library built for another chain.

This clonotype came up a few times. This rearrangement joins TRBV5-1 to TRBJ2-7; D gene uncertain. The germline V gene has CDR1 SGHRS and CDR2 YFSETQ. Between the trimmed V and J ends, which lost 6 bases and 7 bases, there was a span of 14 bases. The CDR3 is made up of 12 amino acids. CDR3 in amino acids: CASTRSNGEQYF. CDR3 nucleotides: TGCGCCAGCACCAGGTCCAATGGGGAGCAGTACTTC.

This chain uses TRBV28 with TRBJ2-7; D not certain. Trimming stripped 5 bases from V and 0 bases from J, with 14 bases between. The germline V gene encodes CDR1 MDHEN and CDR2 SYDVKM. The CDR3 contains 15 residues. CDR3 in DNA: TGTGCCAGCAGTGACGTGACGGCCAGCTCCTACGAGCAGTACTTC. Encoded protein: CASSDVTASSYEQYF.

The chain couples TRBV20-1 to TRBJ2-7; 10 bases are shared with TRBD1. Looked up from germline, CDR1 is DFQATT and CDR2 is SNEGSKA (reference sequence). The CDR3 runs to 15 residues. V shed 3 bases, J shed 4 bases, and the junction held 9 bases outside the gene matches. CDR3 sequence: CSASQWDRGKYEQYF. The CDR3 region has the DNA TGCAGTGCTAGTCAATGGGACAGGGGTAAATACGAGCAGTACTTC.

Only a few counts were recorded for this clonotype. The V and J genes are TRBV14 and TRBJ2-7; 8 positions agree with TRBD2. The CDR3 totals 16 residues. With 0 bases clipped from V and 4 bases from J, the junction kept 8 bases outside the gene matches. Germline CDR1 and CDR2: SGHDN and FVKESK. Here the CDR3 DNA reads TGTGCCAGCAGCCAAGATGGAGGACTAGCATGGTACGAGCAGTACTTC. Translation: CASSQDGGLAWYEQYF. Full variable domain (remainder filled in from reference TRBV14 and TRBJ2-7): EAGVTQFPSHSVIEKGQTVTLRCDPISGHDNLYWYRRVMGKEIKFLLHFVKESKQDESGMPNNRFLAERTGGTYSTLKVQPAELEDSGVYFCASSQDGGLAWYEQYFGPGTRLTVT.

This clonotype was counted a few times. The V gene is TRBV29-1, the J gene TRBJ2-1; unclear D gene. The CDR3 is 14 amino acids. V was pared by 7 bases and J by 7 bases, with 20 bases between. Germline V gives CDR1 SQVTM, CDR2 ANQGSEA. The CDR3 is CSALDGPRSNEQFF. In nucleotides, the CDR3 is TGCAGCGCCCTGGACGGACCGAGATCAAATGAGCAGTTCTTC.